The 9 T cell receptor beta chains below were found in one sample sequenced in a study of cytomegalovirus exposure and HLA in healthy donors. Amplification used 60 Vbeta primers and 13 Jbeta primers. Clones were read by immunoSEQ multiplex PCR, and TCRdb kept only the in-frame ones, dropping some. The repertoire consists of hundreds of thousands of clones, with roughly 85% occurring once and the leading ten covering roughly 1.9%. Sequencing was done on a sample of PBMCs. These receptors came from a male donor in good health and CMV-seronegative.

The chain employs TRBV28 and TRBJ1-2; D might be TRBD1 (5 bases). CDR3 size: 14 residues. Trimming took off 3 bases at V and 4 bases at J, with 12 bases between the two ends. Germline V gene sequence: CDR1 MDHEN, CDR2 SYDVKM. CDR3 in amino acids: CASSFPGHFYGYTF. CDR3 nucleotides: TGTGCCAGCAGTTTCCCAGGACACTTCTATGGCTACACCTTC.

The CDR3 loop is CASSLTRVGEQFF. The CDR3 DNA sequence: TGTGCCAGCAGCCTGACTCGTGTCGGAGAGCAGTTCTTC. The gene calls are TRBV7-7 and TRBJ2-1; D unclear. The CDR3 contains 13 residues. Germline lookup yields CDR1 SSHAT and CDR2 FNYEAQ (reference sequence). V was cut by 5 bases and J by 10 bases, with 15 bases left in between.

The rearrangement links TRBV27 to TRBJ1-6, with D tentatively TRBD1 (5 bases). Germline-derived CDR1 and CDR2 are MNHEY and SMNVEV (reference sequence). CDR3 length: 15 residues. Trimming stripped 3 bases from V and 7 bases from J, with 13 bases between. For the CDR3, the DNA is TGTGCCAGCAGTTTGATCACAGGTCAAAATTCACCCCTCCACTTT. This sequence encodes CASSLITGQNSPLHF.

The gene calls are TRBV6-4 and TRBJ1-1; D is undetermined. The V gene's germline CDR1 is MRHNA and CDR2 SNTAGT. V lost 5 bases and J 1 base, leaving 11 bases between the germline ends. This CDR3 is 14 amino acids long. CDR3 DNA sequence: TGTGCCAGCAGTCTTATTGCAGGGAACACTGAAGCTTTCTTT. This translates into CASSLIAGNTEAFF.

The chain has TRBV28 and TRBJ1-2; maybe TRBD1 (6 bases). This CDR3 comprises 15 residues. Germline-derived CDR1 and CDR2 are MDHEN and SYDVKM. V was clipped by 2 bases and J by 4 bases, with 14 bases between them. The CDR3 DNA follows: TGTGCCAGCAGTTTAGGGAATGACAGGCCCTATGGCTACACCTTC. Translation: CASSLGNDRPYGYTF.

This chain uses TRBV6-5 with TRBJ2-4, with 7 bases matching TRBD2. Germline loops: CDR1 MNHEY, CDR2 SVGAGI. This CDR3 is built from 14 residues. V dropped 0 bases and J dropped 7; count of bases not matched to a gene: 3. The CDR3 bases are TGTGCCAGCAGTTACTCGGGGGGGAGGAACATTCAGTACTTC. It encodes CASSYSGGRNIQYF.

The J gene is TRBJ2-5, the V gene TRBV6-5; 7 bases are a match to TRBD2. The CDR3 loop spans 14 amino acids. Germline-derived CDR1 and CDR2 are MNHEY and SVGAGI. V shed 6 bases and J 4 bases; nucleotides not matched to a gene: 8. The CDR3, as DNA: TGTGCCAGCAGGTTAAGCGGCGGGGGAGAGACCCAGTACTTC. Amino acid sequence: CASRLSGGGETQYF.

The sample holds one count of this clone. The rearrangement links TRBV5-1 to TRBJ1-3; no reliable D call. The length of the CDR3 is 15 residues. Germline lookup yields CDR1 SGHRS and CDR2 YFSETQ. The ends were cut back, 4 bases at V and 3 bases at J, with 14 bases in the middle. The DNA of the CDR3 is TGCGCCAGCAGCGGCGGGATAGGGATTGGAAACACCATATATTTT. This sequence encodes CASSGGIGIGNTIYF.

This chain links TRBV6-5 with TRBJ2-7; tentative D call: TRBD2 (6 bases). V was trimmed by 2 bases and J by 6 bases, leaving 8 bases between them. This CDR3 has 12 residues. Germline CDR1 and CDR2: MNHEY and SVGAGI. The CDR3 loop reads CASSYGGREQYF. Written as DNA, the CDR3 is TGTGCCAGCAGTTACGGAGGGCGCGAGCAGTACTTC.